The sequence of this TCR beta chain was determined in a study of T cell responses to AZD1222 COVID-19 vaccine. Findings and limits, study-wide: The study found vaccine-associated CD4 TCRs spanning spike, dominant at 160-218 and 743-854. Two AZD1222 administrations were followed by greater Spike-specific TCR breadth and depth. Recipients of AZD1222 seropositive at baseline numbered only 6 or 7.

Only in-frame clones appear in the TCRdb table, and some are missing; sequencing was by immunoSEQ multiplex PCR. The sample lists roughly 190,000 clones; approximately 89% were seen once. For this clone: Its antigen is unidentified.

Pooling of second doses given at about 4 or about 12 weeks was done. The trim removed 3 bases at V and 6 bases at J, leaving 5 bases unmatched. CDR3 length equals 15 residues. CDR1 is SGHTA, CDR2 FQGNSA, per germline. The input for sequencing was peripheral blood, taken 28 days after the second AZD1222 dose. The origin of this receptor is an adult who received the AZD1222 COVID-19 vaccine. This chain uses TRBV7-2 with TRBJ2-5; 12 bases line up with TRBD1. The CDR3 nucleotides read TGTGCCAGCAGCTTGGGGACAGGGGGCATCAAGACCCAGTACTTC. Encoded protein: CASSLGTGGIKTQYF.